This T cell receptor beta chain was profiled in a study of blood T cell repertoires in COVID-19. Study-level background: The cDNA or gDNA used as material had been derived from T cells, B-cell-depleted T cells, or PBMCs.

Each recovered donor of Cohort 3 presented with two negative PCRs, clearance, or symptom resolution. This clone came up once. Per the study methods: Cell counts per sample came from amplifying reference gene primers. Method: immunoSEQ multiplex PCR; TCRdb's copy keeps in-frame clones and lacks some. V and J calls and clone size are as listed in that table; D and trimming were resolved from the DNA. The sample lists fewer than 350,000 clones; 75% to 90% were seen once. Germline V gives CDR1 MNHEY, CDR2 SMNVEV (reference sequence). Trimming at V came to 4 bases and at J to 7 bases, leaving 12 bases not matched to a gene. This CDR3 is built from 15 residues.

The specimen was PBMCs or T cells enriched from blood (not recorded which). This TCR was recovered from a young man who had recovered from COVID-19. The V call is TRBV27, the J call TRBJ1-1, with TRBD1 identical over 7 bases. CDR3 bases: TGTGCCAGCAGTTCCCCCTTACAGGGGAGAAATGAAGCTTTCTTT. This encodes CASSSPLQGRNEAFF.